The source of this TCR beta chain is a study of T cell responses to AZD1222 COVID-19 vaccine. Study-wide points: The CD4 TCRs associated with vaccination extended across spike and predominated at 160-218 and 743-854.

V gave up 6 bases and J gave up 4 bases; unmatched junction bases: 4. Looked up from germline, CDR1 is MNHEY and CDR2 is SVGAGI. CDR3 size: 14 residues. The table came from immunoSEQ multiplex PCR; TCRdb's copy has only in-frame clones and leaves some out. The profile shows roughly 200,000 clones, approximately 94% of them singletons. This clone was seen a few times. The antigen is undetermined. This TCR was sampled from an adult in good health. The genes are TRBV6-5 and TRBJ1-4, with 8 bases lining up with TRBD1. Sequenced material: peripheral blood, taken on day 0 of MenACWY control vaccination. The CDR3 DNA reads as TGTGCCAGCAGAAGGGACAGGAGTAATGAAAAACTGTTTTTT. This encodes CASRRDRSNEKLFF.